These 22 T cell receptor beta chains share one sample of origin, sequenced in a study of blood T cell repertoires in COVID-19. TCRdb's copy holds only in-frame clones and misses some; the assay was immunoSEQ multiplex PCR. This table holds roughly 64,000 clones, 84% found once. Specimen: peripheral blood. The receptor set was obtained from a woman in her fifties or sixties with acute or convalescent COVID-19.

The chain uses TRBV18 and TRBJ2-2; 12 nucleotides line up with TRBD1. V shed 1 base and J 5 bases; nucleotides not matched to a gene: 11. CDR1 is KGHSH, CDR2 LQKENI, per germline. The CDR3 contains 19 residues. DNA for the CDR3: TGTGCCAGCTCACCACTTCAGGGACAGGGGGCCAGAAGGACCGGGGAGCTGTTTTTT. It codes for CASSPLQGQGARRTGELFF.

The CDR3 coding sequence is TGTGCCAGCAGCCAAGCGCAGGGGGTCTATAATTCACCCCTCCACTTT. It encodes CASSQAQGVYNSPLHF. This chain links TRBV3-1 (or the pseudogene TRBV3-2) with TRBJ1-6; 7 nucleotides agree with TRBD1. The junction had 3 bases not matched to a gene; V was cut back by 1 base and J by 3 bases. CDR3 length: 16 amino acids. Germline CDR1 and CDR2: LGHDT and YNNKEL (reference sequence).

The chain joins TRBV11-2 to TRBJ1-2, with D perhaps matching TRBD1 (5 bases). The length of the CDR3 is 14 residues. Germline CDR1 and CDR2: SGHAT and FQNNGV. V was clipped by 0 bases and J by 5 bases, with 10 bases between them. The CDR3 DNA sequence: TGTGCCAGCAGCTTAGAAAATTCAGGGTATGGCTACACCTTC. Translating gives CASSLENSGYGYTF.

This chain connects TRBV7-3 to TRBJ1-3, with D possibly matching TRBD1 (6 bases). The germline V and J ends were trimmed by 2 bases and 0 bases, with 11 bases remaining between them. The CDR3 is 16 amino acids. From germline, CDR1 is SGHTA and CDR2 FQGTGA. CDR3 sequence: CASSLGGPTSGNTIYF. In DNA, the CDR3 is TGTGCCAGCAGCTTAGGGGGCCCGACCTCTGGAAACACCATATATTTT.

The chain links TRBV7-9 to TRBJ1-5; D is uncertain. This CDR3 has 14 residues. The V end lost 5 bases, the J end lost 6 bases, and 14 bases lay between the germline ends. Germline CDR1 reads SEHNR; CDR2 reads FQNEAQ (reference sequence). The CDR3, as DNA: TGTGCCAGCAGCGCGGGCCTCTCGGGTCAGCCCCAGCATTTT. Its translation: CASSAGLSGQPQHF.

The J gene is TRBJ2-7, the V gene TRBV30; the match to TRBD2 covers 7 bases. The CDR3 has 16 amino acids. CDR1 is GTSNPN, CDR2 SVGIG, per germline (reference sequence). V lost 4 bases, J lost 0 bases, and 12 bases stayed unmatched. CDR3 loop: CAWTATSVTFSYEQYF. In nucleotides, the CDR3 is TGTGCCTGGACCGCTACTAGCGTGACTTTCTCCTACGAGCAGTACTTC.

The chain uses TRBV3-1 (or the pseudogene TRBV3-2) and TRBJ1-6; TRBD1 might be the D (6 bases). The V gene's germline CDR1 is LGHDT and CDR2 YNNKEL (reference sequence). Between the trimmed V and J ends, which lost 1 base and 7 bases, there was a span of 11 bases. The CDR3 totals 15 residues. In DNA form, the CDR3 reads TGTGCCAGCAGCCAAGGGGAGGGGGGAAATTCACCCCTCCACTTT. It codes for CASSQGEGGNSPLHF.

The chain links TRBV10-2 to TRBJ2-7; D not resolved. Germline values: CDR1 WSHSY, CDR2 SAAADI. The germline V and J ends were trimmed by 5 bases and 6 bases, with 14 bases remaining between them. This CDR3 region has 13 residues. The CDR3 sequence: CASSSVGRAEQYF. In DNA form, the CDR3 reads TGCGCCAGCAGTTCTGTGGGCCGAGCCGAGCAGTACTTC.

The chain is built from TRBV19 and TRBJ2-5; 8 positions agree with TRBD2. The germline V gene encodes CDR1 LNHDA and CDR2 SQIVND (reference sequence). CDR3 length: 15 amino acids. V lost 4 bases and J lost 4; bases outside the gene matches: 8. The CDR3 protein is CASSTRGGPAETQYF. The CDR3 nucleotides are TGTGCCAGTAGTACCCGCGGGGGGCCCGCAGAGACCCAGTACTTC.

This clone was observed once. This chain links TRBV6-2 or TRBV6-3 with TRBJ1-3; the D gene is possibly TRBD1 (6 bases). Deletions cut 0 bases from V and 0 bases from J, with 18 bases between. The CDR3 loop spans 19 amino acids. Germline V gene sequence: CDR1 MNHEY, CDR2 SVGEGT. The CDR3 spells CASSYSLAHRARSGNTIYF. The CDR3 nucleotides read TGTGCCAGCAGTTACTCACTCGCTCACAGGGCGCGCTCTGGAAACACCATATATTTT.

The rearrangement joins TRBV2 to TRBJ2-1; D ambiguous. CDR1 SNHLY and CDR2 FYNNEI come from the germline V gene. The length of the CDR3 is 14 residues. V lost 5 bases to trimming and J lost 4 bases, with 12 bases between them. CDR3 amino acids: CASSSMRSYNEQFF. CDR3 in DNA: TGTGCCAGCAGTTCGATGCGGAGTTACAATGAGCAGTTCTTC.

This chain joins TRBV7-3 and TRBJ2-1, with 13 bases matching TRBD2. The ends lost 5 bases at V and 10 bases at J; junction bases unmatched: 8. CDR1 is SGHTA and CDR2 is FQGTGA in the germline V gene. There are 15 residues in the CDR3. The CDR3 DNA reads TGTGCCAGCAGCACACTAGCGGGGGGGCCTTGGGAGCAGTTCTTC. This gives the protein CASSTLAGGPWEQFF.

CDR3 protein: CSLGPNYGYTF. In DNA, the CDR3 is TGCAGCTTGGGGCCTAACTATGGCTACACCTTC. The V and J genes are TRBV29-1 and TRBJ1-2; D is possibly TRBD1 (5 bases). From germline, CDR1 is SQVTM and CDR2 ANQGSEA. Trimming left V 8 bases short and J 0 bases short, with 7 bases between. This CDR3 contains 11 residues. Variable domain in full (rest from reference TRBV29-1 and TRBJ1-2): SAVISQKPSRDICQRGTSLTIQCQVDSQVTMMFWYRQQPGQSLTLIATANQGSEATYESGFVIDKFPISRPNLTFSTLTVSNMSPEDSSIYLCSLGPNYGYTFGSGTRLTVV.

The table lists this clone with a count of one. The chain uses TRBV13 and TRBJ2-7, with D perhaps matching TRBD2 (6 bases). CDR1 and CDR2 (germline): PRHDT, FYEKMQ (reference sequence). The CDR3 has 16 amino acids. V gave up 5 bases and J gave up 4 bases, with 21 bases separating them. This CDR3 is CASSPRDPSEHYEQYF. The CDR3 DNA reads as TGTGCCAGCAGCCCCCGTGACCCTAGCGAGCATTACGAGCAGTACTTC.

The CDR3 region is CASSRDRSYGYTF. Written as DNA, the CDR3 is TGTGCCAGCAGTCGAGACAGGAGCTATGGCTACACCTTC. The chain is built from TRBV12-3 or TRBV12-4 and TRBJ1-2; perhaps TRBD1 as D (6 bases). With 5 bases removed from V and 4 bases from J, the gap between germline ends came to 11 bases. This CDR3 region has 13 residues.

This chain connects TRBV25-1 to TRBJ2-2; TRBD1 aligns across 9 bases. Germline loops: CDR1 MGHDK, CDR2 SYGVNS. V dropped 6 bases and J dropped 6; count of bases not matched to a gene: 11. The CDR3 sequence is 16 residues long. The CDR3: CASRAPGQGFPGELFF. DNA for the CDR3: TGTGCCAGCAGGGCACCGGGACAGGGTTTTCCCGGGGAGCTGTTTTTT.

This clone appeared a few times. The V and J genes are TRBV6-5 and TRBJ1-1, with D possibly TRBD1 on 5 matching bases. The CDR3 runs to 14 residues. Trimming cost V 7 bases and J 1 base, with 13 bases left between them. The germline V gene encodes CDR1 MNHEY and CDR2 SVGAGI. CDR3 nucleotides: TGTGCCAGCACCAAGGGACTCCAGAACACTGAAGCTTTCTTT. The encoded protein is CASTKGLQNTEAFF.

This chain links TRBV3-1 (or the pseudogene TRBV3-2) with TRBJ2-1; the D gene is possibly TRBD1 (5 bases). CDR1 and CDR2 from the germline V gene are LGHDT and YNNKEL (reference sequence). This CDR3 is 16 amino acids long. Trimming cost V 1 base and J 0 bases, with 10 bases left between them. CDR3 in amino acids: CASSQGQLSSYNEQFF. The CDR3 DNA reads as TGTGCCAGCAGCCAAGGACAGCTGAGCTCCTACAATGAGCAGTTCTTC.

This clone occurred once. The chain has TRBV5-1 and TRBJ1-1; weak D call: TRBD1 (6 bases). Looked up from germline, CDR1 is SGHRS and CDR2 is YFSETQ. Trimming pared 0 bases from V and 7 bases from J, leaving 16 bases between. The CDR3 totals 15 residues. The CDR3 region is CASSLEITGPNEAFF. CDR3 DNA sequence: TGCGCCAGCAGCTTGGAAATCACAGGGCCCAATGAAGCTTTCTTT.

J is TRBJ2-7 and V is TRBV12-3 or TRBV12-4, with 7 bases aligning to TRBD2. The trim removed 5 bases at V and 3 bases at J, leaving 4 bases unmatched. The length of the CDR3 is 13 residues. CDR3 DNA sequence: TGTGCCAGCAGTCCCGGACTAGTCTACGAGCAGTACTTC. Translating it yields CASSPGLVYEQYF.

The chain has TRBV18 and TRBJ1-3, with D perhaps matching TRBD1 (6 bases). Trimming took 0 bases from V and 0 from J, leaving 12 bases between them. CDR3 length: 17 amino acids. Germline V gives CDR1 KGHSH, CDR2 LQKENI. In DNA form, the CDR3 reads TGTGCCAGCTCACCACCGACAGGCAGGCCCTCTGGAAACACCATATATTTT. It translates to CASSPPTGRPSGNTIYF. The full variable domain, rest sourced from reference TRBV18 and TRBJ1-3, is NAGVMQNPRHLVRRRGQEARLRCSPMKGHSHVYWYRQLPEEGLKFMVYLQKENIIDESGMPKERFSAEFPKEGPSILRIQQVVRGDSAAYFCASSPPTGRPSGNTIYFGEGSWLTVV.

This clone came up a few times. This chain joins TRBV24-1 and TRBJ1-1; D is possibly TRBD1 (6 bases). There are 15 residues in the CDR3. V lost 1 base to trimming and J lost 5 bases, with 13 bases between them. Germline V gives CDR1 KGHDR, CDR2 SFDVKD. The CDR3 region is CATSDFLEGETEAFF. DNA for the CDR3: TGTGCCACCAGTGATTTCCTAGAGGGGGAAACTGAAGCTTTCTTT.